The 27 T cell receptor beta chains in this list originate from one sample, sequenced in a study of cytomegalovirus exposure and HLA in healthy donors (dated by TCRdb to 2017 to 2019). The library was generated by the immunoSEQ multiplex PCR assay. A mixture of 60 forward primers for TCR Vbeta segments and 13 reverse primers for TCR Jbeta segments was used in the multiplex PCR. TCRdb stores this immuneACCESS table with in-frame sequences only. Part of the clones is absent; in the studies checked, under half of the shortfall reflects unresolved V genes, and no reason is known for the rest. This sample gives 160,000 or so clones in total; about four fifths of them show up just once. The top ten constitute approximately 7% of the sample. The material sequenced was PBMCs. All receptors derive from a woman aged 25 to 39 in good health and CMV-seropositive.

The V call is TRBV6-1, the J call TRBJ1-1, with TRBD1 identical over 7 bases. The junction had 4 bases not matched to a gene; V was cut back by 2 bases and J by 4 bases. Germline lookup yields CDR1 MNHNS and CDR2 SASEGT. CDR3 size: 14 residues. CDR3 amino acids: CASSEMAGGTEAFF. DNA of the CDR3: TGTGCCAGCAGTGAAATGGCAGGGGGCACTGAAGCTTTCTTT.

The V gene is TRBV7-2, the J gene TRBJ2-1; no firm D call. The germline CDR1 and CDR2 sequences are SGHTA and FQGNSA. The CDR3 covers 15 residues. V was pared by 5 bases and J by 0 bases, with 11 bases between. The CDR3 sequence is CASSLLDLSYNEQFF. The DNA for the CDR3 is TGTGCCAGCAGCCTCCTAGACCTCTCCTACAATGAGCAGTTCTTC. Combining the CDR3 with reference TRBV7-2 and TRBJ2-1 gives the whole variable domain GAGVSQSPSNKVTEKGKDVELRCDPISGHTALYWYRQSLGQGLEFLIYFQGNSAPDKSGLPSDRFSAERTGGSVSTLTIQRTQQEDSAVYLCASSLLDLSYNEQFFGPGTRLTVL.

Comments on this clone: A junction boundary mismatches the germline segment, possibly from a read error. The CDR3 nucleotides are TGTGCCAGCAGTTTGGACAGGGAGCCTAATTATGGCTACACCTTC. It codes for CASSLDREPNYGYTF. The J gene is TRBJ1-2, the V gene TRBV2; 8 nucleotides agree with TRBD1. The CDR3 totals 15 residues. Germline V gene data show CDR1 as SNHLY and CDR2 as FYNNEI.

The V and J genes are TRBV2 and TRBJ2-7, with D possibly matching TRBD2 (7 bases). The V end lost 8 bases, the J end lost 1 base, and 15 bases lay between the germline ends. The CDR3 sequence is 14 residues long. Germline lookup yields CDR1 SNHLY and CDR2 FYNNEI. CDR3 nucleotides: TGTGCCAGCGGGGGGGGCAGGGGATCCTACGAGCAGTACTTC. Amino acid sequence: CASGGGRGSYEQYF.

This clone was observed a few times. CDR3 DNA: TGTGCCAGCATTTACACAGGGGAAGCTTTCTTT. Translated, it gives CASIYTGEAFF. This chain links TRBV2 with TRBJ1-1; TRBD1 might be the D (6 bases). The germline gives CDR1 SNHLY, CDR2 FYNNEI. The CDR3 is 11 residues long. Trimming pared 7 bases from V and 8 bases from J, leaving 11 bases between.

This chain joins TRBV2 and TRBJ1-2; TRBD1 is a possible D gene (6 bases). Germline V gene lookup returns CDR1 SNHLY and CDR2 FYNNEI. Trimming removed 4 bases from V and 0 bases from J, with 12 bases in between. CDR3 size: 15 residues. CDR3 sequence: CASSVHRDTNYGYTF. The CDR3 DNA is TGTGCCAGCAGTGTACACAGGGACACTAACTATGGCTACACCTTC.

The rearrangement uses TRBV12-5 and TRBJ2-2; maybe TRBD2 (6 bases). The CDR3 consists of 17 residues. CDR1 and CDR2 from the germline V gene are LGHNT and FRNRAP. Trimming shortened V by 1 base and J by 0 bases, and 12 bases separated the two germline ends. For the CDR3, the DNA is TGTGCTAGTGGTTTGGAACACGGGGGAGCGAACACCGGGGAGCTGTTTTTT. This sequence encodes CASGLEHGGANTGELFF. Together with reference TRBV12-5 and TRBJ2-2, the CDR3 gives the full variable domain: DARVTQTPRHKVTEMGQEVTMRCQPILGHNTVFWYRQTMMQGLELLAYFRNRAPLDDSGMPKDRFSAEMPDATLATLKIQPSEPRDSAVYFCASGLEHGGANTGELFFGEGSRLTVL.

This chain connects TRBV10-3 to TRBJ1-5; weak D call: TRBD1 (5 bases). The CDR3 is made up of 14 amino acids. V was trimmed by 6 bases and J by 6 bases, leaving 15 bases between them. From germline, CDR1 is ENHRY and CDR2 SYGVKD. In DNA, the CDR3 is TGTGCCATCAGCCGGGCAGGGTCGGGTCAGCCCCAGCATTTT. It is translated as CAISRAGSGQPQHF.

This clone was counted between two and nine times. The gene calls are TRBV6-1 and TRBJ1-2; possibly TRBD1 for D (6 bases). The CDR3 is 13 amino acids. V lost 6 bases to trimming and J lost 3 bases, with 11 bases between them. Germline loops: CDR1 MNHNS, CDR2 SASEGT. CDR3 bases: TGTGCCAGCAGAGACAGGTTTCACTATGGCTACACCTTC. As protein: CASRDRFHYGYTF.

The rearrangement joins TRBV9 to TRBJ2-5; 10 bases align to TRBD1. The J call could be wrong; TRBJ2-7 is a better fit for the DNA end. Germline-derived CDR1 and CDR2 are SGDLS and YYNGEE. CDR3 length: 16 amino acids. In nucleotides, the CDR3 is TGTGCCAGCAGCGTAGCCGCGACAGGGGGCACCTACGAGCAGTACTTC. The encoded protein is CASSVAATGGTYEQYF.

The V call is TRBV5-1, the J call TRBJ1-3; no clear D gene. From germline, CDR1 is SGHRS and CDR2 YFSETQ. The ends were cut back, 0 bases at V and 0 bases at J, with 13 bases in the middle. CDR3 length: 17 residues. The CDR3 sequence: CASSLGLGGNSGNTIYF. CDR3 in DNA: TGCGCCAGCAGCTTGGGGCTGGGAGGAAACTCTGGAAACACCATATATTTT.

The chain joins TRBV9 to TRBJ2-3; a possible D gene is TRBD1 (6 bases). V shed 0 bases and J shed 2 bases, with 16 bases lying between them. CDR1 and CDR2 (germline): SGDLS, YYNGEE. CDR3 length: 17 amino acids. As DNA, the CDR3 is TGTGCCAGCAGCGTAGATACGTGGACAGCTCTCACAGATACGCAGTATTTT. It encodes CASSVDTWTALTDTQYF. The complete variable domain, with remaining parts taken from reference TRBV9 and TRBJ2-3, reads DSGVTQTPKHLITATGQRVTLRCSPRSGDLSVYWYQQSLDQGLQFLIQYYNGEERAKGNILERFSAQQFPDLHSELNLSSLELGDSALYFCASSVDTWTALTDTQYFGPGTRLTVL.

The chain employs TRBV5-6 and TRBJ1-2, with D hard to call. Germline V gene lookup returns CDR1 SGHDT and CDR2 YYEEEE. V lost 4 bases and J 4 bases, leaving 11 bases between the germline ends. CDR3 length: 13 residues. The CDR3 DNA is TGTGCCAGCAGCCTACCGGACTTCTATGGCTACACCTTC. Amino acids: CASSLPDFYGYTF.

The J gene is TRBJ1-2, the V gene TRBV4-3; tentatively, D is TRBD1 (5 bases). Germline-derived CDR1 and CDR2 are LGHNA and YSLEER. The CDR3 is 14 amino acids. V gave up 4 bases and J gave up 8 bases, with 17 bases separating them. The CDR3, as DNA: TGCGCCAGCAGCCGGGGCGACCAGAATGGGGGCTACACCTTC. It codes for CASSRGDQNGGYTF.

This clone was seen more than once but under ten times. The chain has TRBV27 and TRBJ2-5, with a weak D call TRBD2 (6 bases). The CDR3 totals 14 residues. The V gene's germline CDR1 is MNHEY and CDR2 SMNVEV (reference sequence). V lost 5 bases and J 5 bases, leaving 15 bases between the germline ends. The CDR3 reads CASSRGTLRETQYF. The CDR3 DNA is TGTGCCAGCAGTCGCGGGACCCTCCGGGAGACCCAGTACTTC.

The chain has TRBV5-6 and TRBJ1-3; 11 positions agree with TRBD1. Trimming cost V 3 bases and J 4 bases; bases outside gene matches: 3. The CDR3 spans 15 residues. Germline values: CDR1 SGHDT, CDR2 YYEEEE. CDR3 loop: CASSSDRGQGNTIYF. The CDR3 nucleotides are TGTGCCAGCAGCTCGGACAGGGGGCAAGGAAACACCATATATTTT. The whole variable domain, remainder taken from reference TRBV5-6 and TRBJ1-3, is DAGVTQSPTHLIKTRGQQVTLRCSPKSGHDTVSWYQQALGQGPQFIFQYYEEEERQRGNFPDRFSGHQFPNYSSELNVNALLLGDSALYLCASSSDRGQGNTIYFGEGSWLTVV.

The chain joins TRBV4-2 to TRBJ1-1; D remains unclear. The V gene lost 0 bases and the J gene lost 0 bases, with 11 bases spanning the gap. Per the germline V gene, CDR1 is LGHNA and CDR2 is YNFKEQ. This CDR3 is built from 16 residues. Here the CDR3 DNA reads TGTGCCAGCAGCCAAGATATGGGCAGAATGAACACTGAAGCTTTCTTT. This translates into CASSQDMGRMNTEAFF.

The chain combines TRBV7-9 with TRBJ1-1; 7 nucleotides agree with TRBD1. This CDR3 has 13 amino acids. The J segment lost 6 bases and the V segment lost 5 bases, leaving 6 bases of the junction unmatched. CDR1 is SEHNR, CDR2 FQNEAQ, per germline (reference sequence). CDR3 coding DNA: TGTGCCAGCAGCCCACAGACAGGGCCTGAAGCTTTCTTT. Translation gives CASSPQTGPEAFF.

This chain connects TRBV7-8 to TRBJ1-2; unclear D gene. V lost 0 bases and J 6 bases, leaving 14 bases between the germline ends. Looked up from germline, CDR1 is SGHVS and CDR2 is FQNEAQ. The CDR3 totals 15 residues. The DNA of the CDR3 is TGTGCCAGCAGCTTAGCGCTCAGAGGAACCGATGGCTACACCTTC. This gives the protein CASSLALRGTDGYTF.

This chain connects TRBV13 to TRBJ1-3, with unresolved D. From germline, CDR1 is PRHDT and CDR2 FYEKMQ (reference sequence). This CDR3 is 15 amino acids long. Trimming cost V 0 bases and J 0 bases, with 6 bases left between them. The CDR3 here is CASSLGGGSGNTIYF. The CDR3 region has the DNA TGTGCCAGCAGCTTAGGCGGCGGCTCTGGAAACACCATATATTTT.

This chain connects TRBV5-1 to TRBJ1-2, with D unclear. V lost 1 base, J lost 2 bases, and 6 bases lay in between. This CDR3 comprises 13 residues. Germline V lookup: CDR1 SGHRS, CDR2 YFSETQ. CDR3 region: CASSLQENYGYTF. The CDR3 DNA reads TGCGCCAGCAGCTTGCAGGAAAACTATGGCTACACCTTC.

The rearrangement links TRBV4-2 to TRBJ2-2; TRBD2 aligns across 8 bases. V gave up 0 bases and J gave up 5 bases; unmatched junction bases: 8. This CDR3 comprises 17 residues. Germline assignment: CDR1 LGHNA and CDR2 YNFKEQ. CDR3 region: CASSQDWSGGFTGELFF. CDR3 DNA sequence: TGTGCCAGCAGCCAAGATTGGAGCGGGGGTTTTACCGGGGAGCTGTTTTTT.

This chain joins TRBV5-6 and TRBJ2-1; a possible D gene is TRBD2 (7 bases). This CDR3 spans 17 amino acids. Trimming took off 3 bases at V and 2 bases at J, with 18 bases between the two ends. Germline assignment: CDR1 SGHDT and CDR2 YYEEEE. CDR3 bases: TGTGCCAGCAGCTGGACAAAGGGGGGGGTCCCCTACAATGAGCAGTTCTTC. It is translated as CASSWTKGGVPYNEQFF. Full variable domain (outside the CDR3, taken from reference TRBV5-6 and TRBJ2-1): DAGVTQSPTHLIKTRGQQVTLRCSPKSGHDTVSWYQQALGQGPQFIFQYYEEEERQRGNFPDRFSGHQFPNYSSELNVNALLLGDSALYLCASSWTKGGVPYNEQFFGPGTRLTVL.

The chain joins TRBV5-4 to TRBJ2-3; 9 nucleotides match TRBD2. Per the germline V gene, CDR1 is SGHNT and CDR2 is YYREEE (reference sequence). The ends lost 6 bases at V and 2 bases at J; junction bases unmatched: 10. The CDR3 spans 16 residues. CDR3 in amino acids: CASTRGAGGYTDTQYF. The CDR3 DNA reads as TGTGCCAGCACCCGAGGAGCGGGGGGTTACACAGATACGCAGTATTTT.

V usage is TRBV5-5 and J usage is TRBJ1-4; 9 positions match TRBD1. CDR1 and CDR2 from the germline V gene are SGHKS and YYEKEE (reference sequence). There are 15 residues in the CDR3. After removal of 2 bases from V and 8 bases from J, the junction contained 7 bases not matched to a gene. The CDR3 region is CASSFPGQGGEKLFF. The CDR3 region has the DNA TGTGCCAGCAGCTTCCCGGGACAGGGAGGGGAAAAACTGTTTTTT.

This sequence joins TRBV4-2 and TRBJ2-1; 9 bases are shared with TRBD2. Per the germline V gene, CDR1 is LGHNA and CDR2 is YNFKEQ. With V trimmed by 3 bases and J by 9 bases, 12 bases remained unmatched. This CDR3 comprises 16 residues. The CDR3: CASSHGGTSTSTEQFF. In nucleotides, the CDR3 is TGTGCCAGCAGCCATGGCGGGACTAGCACTTCCACTGAGCAGTTCTTC.

DNA of the CDR3: TGTGCCAGCTCACCAAGGACTAGCGGGGGCACGAACACCGGGGAGCTGTTTTTT. It specifies CASSPRTSGGTNTGELFF. V usage is TRBV18 and J usage is TRBJ2-2; 13 bases are shared with TRBD2. Losses at the gene ends were 2 bases for V and 0 bases for J; bases not matched to a gene: 3. There are 18 residues in the CDR3. Germline V gene lookup returns CDR1 KGHSH and CDR2 LQKENI.